This T cell receptor beta chain was sequenced during a study of response to subunit inactivated influenza vaccine. This CDR3 is 14 amino acids long. Trimming shortened V by 0 bases and J by 5 bases, and 10 bases separated the two germline ends. Germline V gives CDR1 SGHTA, CDR2 FQGNSA. Study conclusions and caveats: Authors suggested seasonal influenza vaccinations each recruit few new T cells.

Concerning this clonotype itself: Its antigen is not identified.

TCRdb re-derived calls from the RT-PCR reads in MiXCR, one entry per CDR3 protein. This sample has roughly 520,000 distinct CDR3 sequences, with about 25% found just once. The source was CD4+ T cells sorted from PBMCs, collected roughly 5 days after vaccination. The rearrangement joins TRBV7-2 to TRBJ2-5; D perhaps matches TRBD2 (5 bases). The clonotype comes from a man aged 45-65 years who received an inactivated influenza vaccine. CDR3 sequence (DNA): TGTGCCAGCAGCTTAGCAGGGAGTTCCGAGACCCAGTACTTC. Protein product: CASSLAGSSETQYF. The variable domain in full, with the rest retrieved from reference TRBV7-2 and TRBJ2-5, is GAGVSQSPSNKVTEKGKDVELRCDPISGHTALYWYRQSLGQGLEFLIYFQGNSAPDKSGLPSDRFSAERTGGSVSTLTIQRTQQEDSAVYLCASSLAGSSETQYFGPGTRLLVL.